This record looks at one TCR beta chain sequence and its context. These data come from a study of blood T cell repertoires in COVID-19. Germline V gene data show CDR1 as MNHEY and CDR2 as SVGAGI. V shed 8 bases and J 4 bases; nucleotides not matched to a gene: 7. This CDR3 is built from 13 residues. The table came from immunoSEQ multiplex PCR; TCRdb's copy has only in-frame clones and leaves some out. The sample lists over 100,000 clones; around 89% were seen once. This chain connects TRBV6-5 to TRBJ1-1; 7 positions match TRBD1. The receptor was isolated from a man in his 60s with COVID-19, enrolled during active disease. The sequenced sample was peripheral blood. CDR3 DNA sequence: TGTGCCAGCGACAGGGCCGACGGCACTGAAGCTTTCTTT. Its protein is CASDRADGTEAFF.